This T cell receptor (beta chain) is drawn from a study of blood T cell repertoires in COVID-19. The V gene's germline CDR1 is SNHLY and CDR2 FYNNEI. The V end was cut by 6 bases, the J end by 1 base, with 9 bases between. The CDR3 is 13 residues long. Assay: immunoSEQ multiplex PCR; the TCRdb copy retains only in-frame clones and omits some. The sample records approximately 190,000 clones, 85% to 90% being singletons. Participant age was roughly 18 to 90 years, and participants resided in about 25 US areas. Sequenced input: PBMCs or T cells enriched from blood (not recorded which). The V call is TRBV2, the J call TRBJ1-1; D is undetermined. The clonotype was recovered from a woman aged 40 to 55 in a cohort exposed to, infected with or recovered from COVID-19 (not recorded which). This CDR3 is CASRRAENTEAFF. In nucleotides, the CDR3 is TGTGCCAGCAGGAGGGCCGAGAACACTGAAGCTTTCTTT.